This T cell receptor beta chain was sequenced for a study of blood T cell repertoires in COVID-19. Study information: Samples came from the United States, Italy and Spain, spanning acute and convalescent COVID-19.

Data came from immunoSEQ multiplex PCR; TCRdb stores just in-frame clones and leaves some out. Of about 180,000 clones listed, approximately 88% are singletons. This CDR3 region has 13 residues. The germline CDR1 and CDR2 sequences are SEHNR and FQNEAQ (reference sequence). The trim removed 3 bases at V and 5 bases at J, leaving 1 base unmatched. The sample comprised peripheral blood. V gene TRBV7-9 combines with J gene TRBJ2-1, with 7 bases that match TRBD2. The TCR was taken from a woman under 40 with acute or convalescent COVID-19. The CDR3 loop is CASSLGLNNEQFF. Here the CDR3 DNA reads TGTGCCAGCAGCTTGGGACTAAACAATGAGCAGTTCTTC.